This T cell receptor (beta chain) is from a study of identical twins. cDNA molecules carried unique molecular identifiers, and template switching added a universal primer site. TCRdb reprocessed the 5' RACE reads via MiXCR and lists one record per CDR3 protein. Of around 1.7 million distinct CDR3 sequences in the sample, around 33% are singletons; the top ten hold 0.27%. This clonotype occurred a few times. The CDR3 is made up of 15 amino acids. The ends lost 5 bases at V and 5 bases at J; junction bases unmatched: 6. Germline-derived CDR1 and CDR2 are LGHDT and YNNKEL (reference sequence). This chain links TRBV3-1 with TRBJ2-7, with 13 nucleotides matching TRBD2. Sequenced input: cord blood. This sequence originates from a newborn girl in good health. CDR3 protein: CASSNGLAGAHEQYF. CDR3 nucleotides: TGTGCCAGCAGCAACGGACTAGCGGGAGCCCACGAGCAGTACTTC.